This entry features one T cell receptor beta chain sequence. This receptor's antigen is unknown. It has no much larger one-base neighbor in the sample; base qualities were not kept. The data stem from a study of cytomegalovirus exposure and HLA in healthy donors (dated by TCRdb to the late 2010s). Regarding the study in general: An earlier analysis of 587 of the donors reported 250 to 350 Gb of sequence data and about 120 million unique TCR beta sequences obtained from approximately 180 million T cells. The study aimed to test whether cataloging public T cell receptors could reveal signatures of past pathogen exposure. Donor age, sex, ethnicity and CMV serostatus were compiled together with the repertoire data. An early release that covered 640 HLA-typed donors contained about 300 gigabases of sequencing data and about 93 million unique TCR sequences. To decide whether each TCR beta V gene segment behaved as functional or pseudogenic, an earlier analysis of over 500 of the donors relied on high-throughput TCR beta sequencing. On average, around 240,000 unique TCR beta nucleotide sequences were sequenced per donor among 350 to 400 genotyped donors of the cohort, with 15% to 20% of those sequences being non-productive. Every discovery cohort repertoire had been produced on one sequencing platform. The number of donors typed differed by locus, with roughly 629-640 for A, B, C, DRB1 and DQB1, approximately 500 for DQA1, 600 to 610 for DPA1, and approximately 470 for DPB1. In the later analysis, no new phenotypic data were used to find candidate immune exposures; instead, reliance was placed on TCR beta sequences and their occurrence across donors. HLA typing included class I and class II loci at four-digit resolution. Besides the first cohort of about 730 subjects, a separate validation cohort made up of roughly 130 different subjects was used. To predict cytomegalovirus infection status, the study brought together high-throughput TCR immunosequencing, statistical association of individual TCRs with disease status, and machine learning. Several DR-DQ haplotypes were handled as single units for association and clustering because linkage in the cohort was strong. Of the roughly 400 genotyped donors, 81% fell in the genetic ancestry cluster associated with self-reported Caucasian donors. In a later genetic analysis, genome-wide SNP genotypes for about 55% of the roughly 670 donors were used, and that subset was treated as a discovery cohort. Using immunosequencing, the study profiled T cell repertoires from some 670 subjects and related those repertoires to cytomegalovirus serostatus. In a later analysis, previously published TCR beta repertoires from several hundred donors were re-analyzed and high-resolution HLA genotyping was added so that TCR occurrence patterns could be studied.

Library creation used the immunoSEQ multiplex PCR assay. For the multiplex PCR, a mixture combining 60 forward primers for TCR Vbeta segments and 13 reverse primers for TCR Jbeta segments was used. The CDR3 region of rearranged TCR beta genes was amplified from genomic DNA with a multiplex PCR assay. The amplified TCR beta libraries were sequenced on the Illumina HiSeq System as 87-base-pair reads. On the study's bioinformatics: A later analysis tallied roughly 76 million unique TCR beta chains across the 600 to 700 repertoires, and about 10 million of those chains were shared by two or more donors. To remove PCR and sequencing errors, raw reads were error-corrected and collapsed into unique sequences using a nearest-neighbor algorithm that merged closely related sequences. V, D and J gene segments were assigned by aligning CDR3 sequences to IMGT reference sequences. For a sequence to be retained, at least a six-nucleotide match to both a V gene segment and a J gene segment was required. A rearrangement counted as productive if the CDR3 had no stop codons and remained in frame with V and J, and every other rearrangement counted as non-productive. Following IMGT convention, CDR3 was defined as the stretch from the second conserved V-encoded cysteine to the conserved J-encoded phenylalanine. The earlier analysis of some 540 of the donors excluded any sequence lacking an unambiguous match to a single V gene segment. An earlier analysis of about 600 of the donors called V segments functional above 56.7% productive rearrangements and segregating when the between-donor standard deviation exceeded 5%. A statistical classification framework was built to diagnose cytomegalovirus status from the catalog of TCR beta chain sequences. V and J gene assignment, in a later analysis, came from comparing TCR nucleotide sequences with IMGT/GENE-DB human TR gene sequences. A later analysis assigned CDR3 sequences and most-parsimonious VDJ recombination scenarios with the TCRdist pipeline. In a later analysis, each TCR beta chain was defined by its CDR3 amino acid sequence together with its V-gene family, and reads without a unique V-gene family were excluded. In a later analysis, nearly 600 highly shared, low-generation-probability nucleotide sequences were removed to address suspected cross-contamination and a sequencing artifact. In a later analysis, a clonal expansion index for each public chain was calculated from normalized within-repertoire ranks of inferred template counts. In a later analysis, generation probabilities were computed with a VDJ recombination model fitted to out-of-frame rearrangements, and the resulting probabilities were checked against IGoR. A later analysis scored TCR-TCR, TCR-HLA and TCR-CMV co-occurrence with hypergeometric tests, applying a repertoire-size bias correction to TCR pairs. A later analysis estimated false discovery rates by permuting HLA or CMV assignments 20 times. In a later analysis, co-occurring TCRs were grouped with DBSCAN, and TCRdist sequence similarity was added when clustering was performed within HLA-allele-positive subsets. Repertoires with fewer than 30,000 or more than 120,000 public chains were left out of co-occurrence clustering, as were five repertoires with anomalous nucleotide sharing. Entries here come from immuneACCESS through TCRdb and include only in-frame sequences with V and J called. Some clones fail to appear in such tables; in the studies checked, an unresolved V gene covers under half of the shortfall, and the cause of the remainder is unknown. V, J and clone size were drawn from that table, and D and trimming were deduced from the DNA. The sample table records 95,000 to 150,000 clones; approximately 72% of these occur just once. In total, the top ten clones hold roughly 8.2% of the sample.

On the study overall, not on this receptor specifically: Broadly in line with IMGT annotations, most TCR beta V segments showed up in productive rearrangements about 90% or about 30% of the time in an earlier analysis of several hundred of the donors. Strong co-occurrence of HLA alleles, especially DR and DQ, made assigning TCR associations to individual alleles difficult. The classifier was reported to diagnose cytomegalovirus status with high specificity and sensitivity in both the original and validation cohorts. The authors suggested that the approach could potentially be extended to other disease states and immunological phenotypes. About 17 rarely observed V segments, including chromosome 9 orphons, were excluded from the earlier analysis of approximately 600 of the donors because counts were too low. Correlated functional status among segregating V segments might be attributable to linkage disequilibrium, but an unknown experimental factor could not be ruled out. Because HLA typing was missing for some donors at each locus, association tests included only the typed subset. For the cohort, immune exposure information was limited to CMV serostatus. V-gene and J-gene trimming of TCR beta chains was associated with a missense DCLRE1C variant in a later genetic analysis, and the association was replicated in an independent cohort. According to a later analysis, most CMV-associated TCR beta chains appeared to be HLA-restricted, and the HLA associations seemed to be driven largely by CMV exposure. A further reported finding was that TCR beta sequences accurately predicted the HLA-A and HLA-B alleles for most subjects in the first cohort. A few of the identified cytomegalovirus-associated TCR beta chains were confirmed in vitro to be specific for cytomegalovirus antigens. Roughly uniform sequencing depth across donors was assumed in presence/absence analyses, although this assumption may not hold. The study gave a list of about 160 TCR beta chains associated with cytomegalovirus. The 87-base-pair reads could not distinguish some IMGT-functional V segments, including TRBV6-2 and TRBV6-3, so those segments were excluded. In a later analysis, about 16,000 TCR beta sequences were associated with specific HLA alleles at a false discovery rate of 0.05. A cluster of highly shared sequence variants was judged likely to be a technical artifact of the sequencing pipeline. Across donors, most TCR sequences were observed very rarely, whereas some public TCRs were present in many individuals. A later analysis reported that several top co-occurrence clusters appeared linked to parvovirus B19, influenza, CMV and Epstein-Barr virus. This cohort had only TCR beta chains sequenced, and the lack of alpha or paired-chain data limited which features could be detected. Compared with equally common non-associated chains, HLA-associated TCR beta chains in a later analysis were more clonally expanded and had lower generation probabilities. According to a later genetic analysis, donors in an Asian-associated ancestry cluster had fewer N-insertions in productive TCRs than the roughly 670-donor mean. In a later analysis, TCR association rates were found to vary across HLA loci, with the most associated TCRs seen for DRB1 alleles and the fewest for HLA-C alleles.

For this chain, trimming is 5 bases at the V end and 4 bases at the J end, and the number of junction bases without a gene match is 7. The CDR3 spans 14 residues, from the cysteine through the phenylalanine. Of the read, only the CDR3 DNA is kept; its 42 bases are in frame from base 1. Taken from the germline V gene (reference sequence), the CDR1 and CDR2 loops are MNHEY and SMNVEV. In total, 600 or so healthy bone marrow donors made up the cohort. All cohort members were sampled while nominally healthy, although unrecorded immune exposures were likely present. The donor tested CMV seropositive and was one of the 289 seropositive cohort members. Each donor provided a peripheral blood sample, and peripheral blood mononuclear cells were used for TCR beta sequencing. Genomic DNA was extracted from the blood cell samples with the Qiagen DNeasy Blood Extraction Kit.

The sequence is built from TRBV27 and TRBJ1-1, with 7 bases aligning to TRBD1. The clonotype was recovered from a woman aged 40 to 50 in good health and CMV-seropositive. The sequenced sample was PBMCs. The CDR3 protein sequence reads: CASSPWDSRTEAFF. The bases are TGTGCCAGCAGTCCATGGGACAGTCGCACTGAAGCTTTCTTT.